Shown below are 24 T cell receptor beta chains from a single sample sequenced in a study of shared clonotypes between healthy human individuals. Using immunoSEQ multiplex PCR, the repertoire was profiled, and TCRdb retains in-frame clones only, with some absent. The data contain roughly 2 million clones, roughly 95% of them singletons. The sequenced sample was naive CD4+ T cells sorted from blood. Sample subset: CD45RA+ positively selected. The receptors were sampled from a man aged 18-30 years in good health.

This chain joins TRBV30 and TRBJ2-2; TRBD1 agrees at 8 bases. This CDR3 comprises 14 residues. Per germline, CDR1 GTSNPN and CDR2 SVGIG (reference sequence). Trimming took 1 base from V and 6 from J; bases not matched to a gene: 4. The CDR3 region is CAWSGQGLAGELFF. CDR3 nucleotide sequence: TGTGCCTGGAGTGGACAGGGGCTCGCCGGGGAGCTGTTTTTT. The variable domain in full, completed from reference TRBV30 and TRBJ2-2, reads SQTIHQWPATLVQPVGSPLSLECTVEGTSNPNLYWYRQAAGRGLQLLFYSVGIGQISSEVPQNLSASRPQDRQFILSSKKLLLSDSGFYLCAWSGQGLAGELFFGEGSRLTVL.

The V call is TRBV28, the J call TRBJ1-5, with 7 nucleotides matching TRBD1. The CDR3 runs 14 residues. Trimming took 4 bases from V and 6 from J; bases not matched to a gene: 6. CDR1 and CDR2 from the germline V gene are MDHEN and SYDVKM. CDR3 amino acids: CASSSPTGTQPQHF. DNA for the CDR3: TGTGCCAGCAGTTCCCCGACAGGGACTCAGCCCCAGCATTTT.

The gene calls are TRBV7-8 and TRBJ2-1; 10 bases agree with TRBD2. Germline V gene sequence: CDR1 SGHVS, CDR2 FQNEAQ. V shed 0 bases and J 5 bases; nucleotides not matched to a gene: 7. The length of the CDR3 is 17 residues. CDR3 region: CASSLASGSGGHNEQFF. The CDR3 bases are TGTGCCAGCAGCTTAGCGTCGGGTAGCGGGGGGCACAATGAGCAGTTCTTC.

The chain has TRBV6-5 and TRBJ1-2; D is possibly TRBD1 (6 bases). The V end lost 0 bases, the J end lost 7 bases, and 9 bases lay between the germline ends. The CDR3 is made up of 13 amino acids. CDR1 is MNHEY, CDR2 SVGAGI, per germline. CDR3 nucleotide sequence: TGTGCCAGCAGTTACTCGGACAGTGGTGGCTACACCTTC. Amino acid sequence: CASSYSDSGGYTF.

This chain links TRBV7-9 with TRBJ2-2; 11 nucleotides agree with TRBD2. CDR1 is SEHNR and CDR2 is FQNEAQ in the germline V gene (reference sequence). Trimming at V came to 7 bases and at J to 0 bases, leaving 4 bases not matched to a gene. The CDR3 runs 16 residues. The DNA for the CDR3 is TGTGCCAGCATGGGACTAGCGGTCGCGAACACCGGGGAGCTGTTTTTT. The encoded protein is CASMGLAVANTGELFF.

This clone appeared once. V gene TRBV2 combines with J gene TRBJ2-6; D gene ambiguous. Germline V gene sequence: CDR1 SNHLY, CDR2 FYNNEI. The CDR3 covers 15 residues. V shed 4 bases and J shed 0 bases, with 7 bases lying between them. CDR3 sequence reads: CASSGWGSGANVLTF. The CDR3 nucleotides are TGTGCCAGCAGTGGATGGGGCTCTGGGGCCAACGTCCTGACTTTC.

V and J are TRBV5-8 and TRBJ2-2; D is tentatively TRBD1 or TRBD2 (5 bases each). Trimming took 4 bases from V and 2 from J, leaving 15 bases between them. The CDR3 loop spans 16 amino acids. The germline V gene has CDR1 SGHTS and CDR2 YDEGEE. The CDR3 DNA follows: TGTGCCAGCAGCCGCCGGGACGTCGGAAACACCGGGGAGCTGTTTTTT. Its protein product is CASSRRDVGNTGELFF.

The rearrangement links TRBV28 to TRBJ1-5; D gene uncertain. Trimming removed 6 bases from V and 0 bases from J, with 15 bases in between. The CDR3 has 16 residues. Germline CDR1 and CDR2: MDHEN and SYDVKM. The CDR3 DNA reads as TGTGCCAGCAGAGCCACTATCCCATATAGCAATCAGCCCCAGCATTTT. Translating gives CASRATIPYSNQPQHF.

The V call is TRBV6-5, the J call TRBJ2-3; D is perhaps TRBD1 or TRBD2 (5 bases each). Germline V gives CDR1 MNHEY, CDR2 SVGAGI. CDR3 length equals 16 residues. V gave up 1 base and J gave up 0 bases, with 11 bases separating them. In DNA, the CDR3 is TGTGCCAGCAGTTACTTTGGGACCTCTAGCACAGATACGCAGTATTTT. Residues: CASSYFGTSSTDTQYF.

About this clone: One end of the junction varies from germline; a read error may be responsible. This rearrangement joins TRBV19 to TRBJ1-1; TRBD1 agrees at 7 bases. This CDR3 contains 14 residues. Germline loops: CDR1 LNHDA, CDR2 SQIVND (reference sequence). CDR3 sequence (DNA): TGTGCCAATAGTATCGGACAGGCCAACACTGAAGCTTTCTTT. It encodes CANSIGQANTEAFF.

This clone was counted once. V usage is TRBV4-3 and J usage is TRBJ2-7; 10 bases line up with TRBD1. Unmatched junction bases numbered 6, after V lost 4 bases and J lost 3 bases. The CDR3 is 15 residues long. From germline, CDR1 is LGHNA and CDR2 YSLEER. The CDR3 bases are TGCGCCAGCAGCCTCGGGACAGGGGCTTACTACGAGCAGTACTTC. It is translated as CASSLGTGAYYEQYF.

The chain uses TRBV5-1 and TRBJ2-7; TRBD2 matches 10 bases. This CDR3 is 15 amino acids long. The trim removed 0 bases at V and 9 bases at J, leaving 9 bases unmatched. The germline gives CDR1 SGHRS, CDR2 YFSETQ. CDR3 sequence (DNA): TGCGCCAGCAGCTTGGACAGCGGGAGGGAGTTCGCGCAGTACTTC. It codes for CASSLDSGREFAQYF.

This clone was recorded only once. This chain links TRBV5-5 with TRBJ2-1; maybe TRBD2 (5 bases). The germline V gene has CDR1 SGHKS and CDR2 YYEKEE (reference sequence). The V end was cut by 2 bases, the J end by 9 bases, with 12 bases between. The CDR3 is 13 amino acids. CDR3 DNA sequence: TGTGCCAGCAGCTTCTACGGGGAATTTGAGCAGTTCTTC. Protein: CASSFYGEFEQFF. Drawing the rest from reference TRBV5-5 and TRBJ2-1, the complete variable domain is DAGVTQSPTHLIKTRGQQVTLRCSPISGHKSVSWYQQVLGQGPQFIFQYYEKEERGRGNFPDRFSARQFPNYSSELNVNALLLGDSALYLCASSFYGEFEQFFGPGTRLTVL.

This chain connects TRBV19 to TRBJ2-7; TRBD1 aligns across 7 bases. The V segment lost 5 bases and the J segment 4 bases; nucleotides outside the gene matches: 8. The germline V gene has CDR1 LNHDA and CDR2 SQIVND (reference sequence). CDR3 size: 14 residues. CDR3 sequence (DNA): TGTGCCAGTAGTTTAAATGGACAGGTTTACGAGCAGTACTTC. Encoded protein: CASSLNGQVYEQYF.

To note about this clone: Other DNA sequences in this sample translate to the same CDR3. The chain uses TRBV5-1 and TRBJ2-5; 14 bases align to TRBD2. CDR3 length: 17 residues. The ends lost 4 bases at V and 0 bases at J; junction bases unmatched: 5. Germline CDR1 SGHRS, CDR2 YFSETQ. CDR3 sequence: CASSGGLAGGYQETQYF. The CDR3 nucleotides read TGCGCCAGCAGCGGAGGACTAGCGGGGGGTTACCAAGAGACCCAGTACTTC. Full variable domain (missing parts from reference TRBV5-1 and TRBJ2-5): KAGVTQTPRYLIKTRGQQVTLSCSPISGHRSVSWYQQTPGQGLQFLFEYFSETQRNKGNFPGRFSGRQFSNSRSEMNVSTLELGDSALYLCASSGGLAGGYQETQYFGPGTRLLVL.

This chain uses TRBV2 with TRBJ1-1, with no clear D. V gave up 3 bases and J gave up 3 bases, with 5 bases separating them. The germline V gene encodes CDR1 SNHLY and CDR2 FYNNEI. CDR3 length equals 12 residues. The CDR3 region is CASSERDTEAFF. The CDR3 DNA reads TGTGCCAGCAGTGAGCGGGACACTGAAGCTTTCTTT.

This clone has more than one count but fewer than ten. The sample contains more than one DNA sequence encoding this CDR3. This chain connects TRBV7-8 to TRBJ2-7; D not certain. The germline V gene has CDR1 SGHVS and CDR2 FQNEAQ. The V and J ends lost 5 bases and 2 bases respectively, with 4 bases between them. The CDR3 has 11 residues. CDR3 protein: CASSATYEQYF. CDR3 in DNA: TGTGCCAGCAGCGCCACCTACGAGCAGTACTTC.

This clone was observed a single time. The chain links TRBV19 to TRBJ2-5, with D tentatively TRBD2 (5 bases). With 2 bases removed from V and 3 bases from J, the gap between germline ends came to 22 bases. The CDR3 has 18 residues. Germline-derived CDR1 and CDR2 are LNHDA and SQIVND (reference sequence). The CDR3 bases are TGTGCCAGTAGTATAACACCCGAGGGCGGTAAAGGGAAAGAGACCCAGTACTTC. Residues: CASSITPEGGKGKETQYF.

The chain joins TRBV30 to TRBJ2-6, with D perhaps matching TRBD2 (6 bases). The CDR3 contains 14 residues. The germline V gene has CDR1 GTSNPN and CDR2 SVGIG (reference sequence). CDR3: CAISGDPGANVLTF. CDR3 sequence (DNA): TGTGCAATCTCGGGGGACCCTGGGGCCAACGTCCTGACTTTC.

The CDR3 region is CASSQARLQGAPPNTEAFF. For the CDR3, the DNA is TGCGCCAGCAGCCAAGCTCGTCTTCAGGGGGCGCCCCCCAACACTGAAGCTTTCTTT. This rearrangement joins TRBV4-1 to TRBJ1-1; 8 bases line up with TRBD1. The length of the CDR3 is 19 residues. Per the germline V gene, CDR1 is MGHRA and CDR2 is YSYEKL. The V gene end was trimmed by 1 base and the J gene end by 2 bases; junction bases not matched to a gene: 15.

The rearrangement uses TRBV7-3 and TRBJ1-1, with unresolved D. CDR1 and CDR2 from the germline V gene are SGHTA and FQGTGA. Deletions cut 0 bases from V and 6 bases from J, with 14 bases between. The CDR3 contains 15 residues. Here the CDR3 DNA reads TGTGCCAGCAGCTTAACGGTCGATAGAGGCGCTGAAGCTTTCTTT. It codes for CASSLTVDRGAEAFF.

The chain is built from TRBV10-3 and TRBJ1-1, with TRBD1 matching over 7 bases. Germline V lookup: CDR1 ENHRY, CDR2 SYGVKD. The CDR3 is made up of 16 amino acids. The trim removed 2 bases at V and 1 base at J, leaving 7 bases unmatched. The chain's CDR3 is CAISETMGQTNTEAFF. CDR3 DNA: TGTGCCATCAGTGAGACGATGGGACAGACGAACACTGAAGCTTTCTTT.

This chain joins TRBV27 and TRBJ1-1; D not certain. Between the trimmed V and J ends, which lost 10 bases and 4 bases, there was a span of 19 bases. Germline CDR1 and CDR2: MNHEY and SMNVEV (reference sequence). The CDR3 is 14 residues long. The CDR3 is CATLPRPGSTEAFF. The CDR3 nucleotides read TGTGCCACCCTCCCAAGGCCGGGGAGCACTGAAGCTTTCTTT.

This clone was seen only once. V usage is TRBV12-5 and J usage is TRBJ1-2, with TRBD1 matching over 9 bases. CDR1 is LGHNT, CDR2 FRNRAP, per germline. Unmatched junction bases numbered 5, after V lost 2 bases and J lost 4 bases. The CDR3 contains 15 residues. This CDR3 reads CASGLSPGQGYGYTF. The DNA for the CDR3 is TGTGCTAGTGGTTTGTCTCCGGGACAGGGCTATGGCTACACCTTC.